This TCR beta chain was profiled in a study of T-cell reconstitution after alpha-beta-depleted transplantation in children. During its preparation, the TCRbeta library received unique molecular identifiers. TCRdb analysed the PCR reads with MiXCR anew, one entry per CDR3 protein. There are approximately 390,000 distinct CDR3 sequences in the sample; approximately 10% occur only once, and 4.5% to 6% lies in the top ten. The CDR3 has 18 amino acids. The V segment lost 4 bases and the J segment 2 bases; nucleotides outside the gene matches: 8. The germline V gene has CDR1 LGHNA and CDR2 YNFKEQ. Material: PBMCs from the stem cell graft donor, obtained from the stem cell graft. The origin of this receptor is a human donor who donated a stem cell graft to a child with acute myeloid leukemia. The V and J genes are TRBV4-2 and TRBJ2-6, with 10 bases fitting TRBD1. CDR3 in amino acids: CASSRPTGGATGANVLTF. CDR3 coding DNA: TGTGCCAGCAGCCGCCCGACAGGGGGCGCAACTGGGGCCAACGTCCTGACTTTC.